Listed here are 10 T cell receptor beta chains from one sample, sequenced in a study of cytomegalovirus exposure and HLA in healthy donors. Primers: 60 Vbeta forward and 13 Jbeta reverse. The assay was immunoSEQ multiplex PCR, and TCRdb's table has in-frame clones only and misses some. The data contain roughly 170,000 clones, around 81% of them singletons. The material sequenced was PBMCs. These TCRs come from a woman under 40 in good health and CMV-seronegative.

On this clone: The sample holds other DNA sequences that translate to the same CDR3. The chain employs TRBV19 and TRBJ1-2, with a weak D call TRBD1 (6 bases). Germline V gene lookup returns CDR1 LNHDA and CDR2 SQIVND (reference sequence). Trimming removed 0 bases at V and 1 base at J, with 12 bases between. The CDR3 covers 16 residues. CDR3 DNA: TGTGCCAGTAGTATAGACCCGACAGGAATTAACTATGGCTACACCTTC. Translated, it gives CASSIDPTGINYGYTF.

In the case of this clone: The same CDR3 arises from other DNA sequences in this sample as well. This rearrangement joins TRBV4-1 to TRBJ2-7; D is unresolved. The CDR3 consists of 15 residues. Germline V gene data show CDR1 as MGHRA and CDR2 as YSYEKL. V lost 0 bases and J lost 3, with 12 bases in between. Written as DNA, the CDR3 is TGCGCCAGCAGCCAAGATCCACGGAGAAACTACGAGCAGTACTTC. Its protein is CASSQDPRRNYEQYF.

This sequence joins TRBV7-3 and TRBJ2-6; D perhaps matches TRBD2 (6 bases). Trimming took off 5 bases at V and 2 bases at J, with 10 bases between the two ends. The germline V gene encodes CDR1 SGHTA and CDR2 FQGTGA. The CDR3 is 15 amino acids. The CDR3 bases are TGTGCCAGCAGCGGAGGGGTGGCTGGGGCCAACGTCCTGACTTTC. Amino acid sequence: CASSGGVAGANVLTF.

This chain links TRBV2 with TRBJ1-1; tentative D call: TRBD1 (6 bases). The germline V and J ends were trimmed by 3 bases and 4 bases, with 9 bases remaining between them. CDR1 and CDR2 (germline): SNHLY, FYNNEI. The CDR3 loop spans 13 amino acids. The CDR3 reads CASSEGGPTEAFF. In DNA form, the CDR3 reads TGTGCCAGCAGTGAGGGGGGGCCCACTGAAGCTTTCTTT.

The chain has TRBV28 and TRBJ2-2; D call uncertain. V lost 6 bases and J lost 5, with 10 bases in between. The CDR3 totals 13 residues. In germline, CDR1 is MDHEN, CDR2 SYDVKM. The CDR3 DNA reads TGTGCCAGCAGCCTCCCCGGGACCGGGGAGCTGTTTTTT. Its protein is CASSLPGTGELFF.

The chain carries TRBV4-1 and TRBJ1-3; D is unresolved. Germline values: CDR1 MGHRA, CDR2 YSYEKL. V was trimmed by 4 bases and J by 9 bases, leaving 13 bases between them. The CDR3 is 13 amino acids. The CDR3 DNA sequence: TGCGCCAGCAGCCGACCAGTCGGAGGCACCATATATTTT. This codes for CASSRPVGGTIYF.

Written as DNA, the CDR3 is TGTGCCAGCAGCCCGGGGACAGGGGGCGCGGACGAGCAGTACTTC. This codes for CASSPGTGGADEQYF. The rearrangement uses TRBV7-7 and TRBJ2-7, with TRBD1 matching over 12 bases. The CDR3 consists of 15 residues. With 5 bases clipped from V and 5 bases from J, the junction kept 7 bases outside the gene matches. Germline values: CDR1 SSHAT, CDR2 FNYEAQ (reference sequence).

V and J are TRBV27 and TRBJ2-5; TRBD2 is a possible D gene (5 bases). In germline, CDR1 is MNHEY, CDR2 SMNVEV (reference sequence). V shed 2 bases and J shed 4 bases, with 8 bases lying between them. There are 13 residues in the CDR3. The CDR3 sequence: CASSLPGGETQYF. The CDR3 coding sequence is TGTGCCAGCAGTTTACCCGGAGGAGAGACCCAGTACTTC.

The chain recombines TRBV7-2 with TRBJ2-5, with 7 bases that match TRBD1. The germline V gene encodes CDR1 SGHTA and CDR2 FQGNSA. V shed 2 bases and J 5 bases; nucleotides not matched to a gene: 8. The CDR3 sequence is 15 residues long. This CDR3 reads CASSLYQGVGETQYF. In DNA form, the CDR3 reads TGTGCCAGCAGCTTATACCAGGGGGTTGGGGAGACCCAGTACTTC.

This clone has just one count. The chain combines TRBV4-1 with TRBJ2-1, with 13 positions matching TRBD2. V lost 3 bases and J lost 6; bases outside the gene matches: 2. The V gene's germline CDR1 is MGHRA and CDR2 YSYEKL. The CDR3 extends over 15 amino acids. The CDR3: CASSQRTSGSNEQFF. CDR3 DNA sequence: TGCGCCAGCAGCCAGCGGACTAGCGGGAGCAATGAGCAGTTCTTC.